Listed here are 15 T cell receptor beta chains from one sample, sequenced in a study of T cells after posttransplantation cyclophosphamide. The repertoire was sequenced with immunoSEQ multiplex PCR; TCRdb's copy has only in-frame clones and lacks some. The data show some 10,000 clones, 65% to 85% seen once. Cyclophosphamide on days +3 and +4 followed busulfan-fludarabine conditioning and a marrow graft. This material consisted of PBMCs, taken after allogeneic stem cell transplant with posttransplant cyclophosphamide. These receptors all stem from a female patient aged 50-59 years who received an allogeneic stem cell transplant from a related donor, was CMV-positive, and had no GVHD. Some T cells could come from the graft donor.

J is TRBJ1-2 and V is TRBV21-1; the table's D call TRBD1 went unverified against the DNA. TRBV21-1 is designated a pseudogene. The CDR3 is made up of 13 amino acids. This CDR3 reads CASSSGGASGYTF. Here the CDR3 DNA reads TGTGCCAGCAGCTCAGGGGGCGCGTCAGGCTACACCTTC.

This clone was found once. This sequence joins TRBV6-6 and TRBJ2-1, with 9 positions matching TRBD1. From germline, CDR1 is MNHNY and CDR2 SVGAGI (reference sequence). The CDR3 loop spans 14 amino acids. V trimming: 4 bases; J trimming: 9 bases; junction bases outside the gene matches: 7. CDR3 region: CASSSNRQGGEQFF. CDR3 coding DNA: TGTGCCAGCAGTTCAAATCGACAGGGGGGTGAGCAGTTCTTC.

The rearrangement uses TRBV4-3 and TRBJ2-5; no reliable D call. V lost 0 bases and J lost 5, with 16 bases in between. The CDR3 contains 16 residues. In germline, CDR1 is LGHNA, CDR2 YSLEER. The CDR3: CASSQEFHHSSETQYF. CDR3 nucleotides: TGCGCCAGCAGCCAAGAGTTCCATCACTCATCGGAGACCCAGTACTTC.

In this sample, this clone turned up once. CDR3 protein: CASRRTGNTEAFF. The CDR3 coding sequence is TGTGCCAGCAGAAGGACAGGGAACACTGAAGCTTTCTTT. This chain links TRBV11-2 with TRBJ1-1, with 7 nucleotides matching TRBD1. The CDR3 totals 13 residues. V trimming: 6 bases; J trimming: 1 base; junction bases outside the gene matches: 2. Germline V gene sequence: CDR1 SGHAT, CDR2 FQNNGV. Full variable domain (rest looked up from reference TRBV11-2 and TRBJ1-1): EAGVAQSPRYKIIEKRQSVAFWCNPISGHATLYWYQQILGQGPKLLIQFQNNGVVDDSQLPKDRFSAERLKGVDSTLKIQPAKLEDSAVYLCASRRTGNTEAFFGQGTRLTVV.

The rearrangement uses TRBV6-5 and TRBJ2-5; D is undetermined. V lost 0 bases and J lost 3, with 5 bases in between. This CDR3 is built from 13 residues. CDR1 MNHEY and CDR2 SVGAGI come from the germline V gene. In nucleotides, the CDR3 is TGTGCCAGCAGTTACTCGAGGAAAGAGACCCAGTACTTC. Its protein product is CASSYSRKETQYF.

V is TRBV29-1 and J is TRBJ2-7; 10 bases are shared with TRBD1. CDR1 and CDR2 from the germline V gene are SQVTM and ANQGSEA. This CDR3 region has 11 residues. Unmatched junction bases numbered 4, after V lost 8 bases and J lost 6 bases. The DNA of the CDR3 is TGCAGCCACAGGACAGGGGGCGAGCAGTACTTC. Its translation is CSHRTGGEQYF.

The CDR3 bases are TGTGCCACCTTCTCGTCCCGGGACAGGGTTCAGCCCCAGCATTTT. Translation: CATFSSRDRVQPQHF. The chain combines TRBV6-5 with TRBJ1-5; TRBD1 matches 9 bases. Losses at the gene ends were 10 bases for V and 6 bases for J; bases not matched to a gene: 13. CDR1 and CDR2 from the germline V gene are MNHEY and SVGAGI. This CDR3 region has 15 residues.

The chain joins TRBV28 to TRBJ1-2, with 8 bases that match TRBD1. Germline V gene sequence: CDR1 MDHEN, CDR2 SYDVKM. The CDR3 contains 14 residues. V dropped 7 bases and J dropped 4; count of bases not matched to a gene: 8. The CDR3 region is CASTYRGYGYGYTF. The CDR3 nucleotides are TGTGCCAGCACCTACAGGGGGTACGGCTATGGCTACACCTTC.

This clone has a handful of counts. V gene TRBV5-8 combines with J gene TRBJ1-5; 8 positions agree with TRBD1. V dropped 2 bases and J dropped 11; count of bases not matched to a gene: 6. This CDR3 contains 13 residues. Germline CDR1 SGHTS, CDR2 YDEGEE. The CDR3 sequence: CASSLRTGPTQHF. CDR3 DNA sequence: TGTGCCAGCAGCTTACGGACAGGGCCGACCCAGCATTTT.

The rearrangement uses TRBV7-6 and TRBJ1-2; 10 nucleotides line up with TRBD1. The V gene end was trimmed by 5 bases and the J gene end by 4 bases; junction bases not matched to a gene: 4. CDR3 length: 14 residues. CDR1 is SGHVS and CDR2 is FNYEAQ in the germline V gene. Here the CDR3 reads CASSARDRGYGYTF. In nucleotides, the CDR3 is TGTGCCAGCAGCGCCCGGGACAGGGGCTATGGCTACACCTTC.

The chain has TRBV4-1 and TRBJ2-7, with D perhaps TRBD2 (6 bases). This CDR3 is 15 amino acids long. Germline lookup yields CDR1 MGHRA and CDR2 YSYEKL. The V and J ends lost 4 bases and 3 bases respectively, with 16 bases between them. The CDR3 DNA is TGCGCCAGCAGCCCCTCCTTACTAGCTTACTACGAGCAGTACTTC. It translates to CASSPSLLAYYEQYF.

The chain recombines TRBV5-6 with TRBJ2-6; D is perhaps TRBD1 (6 bases). Germline V gives CDR1 SGHDT, CDR2 YYEEEE. The CDR3 contains 18 residues. V was shortened by 3 bases and J by 3 bases, with 19 bases between the two germline ends. The CDR3 spells CASSSWITGKDGANVLTF. The CDR3 DNA reads as TGTGCCAGCAGCTCTTGGATTACAGGGAAAGATGGGGCCAACGTCCTGACTTTC. The variable domain in full, completed from reference TRBV5-6 and TRBJ2-6, reads DAGVTQSPTHLIKTRGQQVTLRCSPKSGHDTVSWYQQALGQGPQFIFQYYEEEERQRGNFPDRFSGHQFPNYSSELNVNALLLGDSALYLCASSSWITGKDGANVLTFGAGSRLTVL.

Details on this clone: Germline and junction disagree at one end, which may indicate a read error. V usage is TRBV7-7 and J usage is TRBJ1-1, with TRBD1 identical over 9 bases. The germline V gene encodes CDR1 SSHAT and CDR2 FNYEAQ (reference sequence). This CDR3 is built from 15 residues. The CDR3 reads CASSLDDRGGAEAFF. CDR3 nucleotides: TGTGCTAGCAGCTTAGACGACAGGGGGGGGGCTGAAGCTTTCTTT. Based on the CDR3 plus reference TRBV7-7 and TRBJ1-1, the full variable domain is GAGVSQSPRYKVTKRGQDVTLRCDPISSHATLYWYQQALGQGPEFLTYFNYEAQPDKSGLPSDRFSAERPEGSISTLTIQRTEQRDSAMYRCASSLDDRGGAEAFFGQGTRLTVV.

Only a few counts were recorded for this clone. The chain uses TRBV7-2 and TRBJ1-4; possible D gene TRBD1, 5 bases. CDR3 length equals 15 residues. The V and J ends lost 6 bases and 7 bases respectively, with 18 bases between them. Germline V CDR1 and CDR2: SGHTA, FQGNSA. CDR3 sequence reads: CASSSMGQEGEKLFF. DNA of the CDR3: TGTGCCAGCAGTTCCATGGGGCAGGAGGGTGAAAAACTGTTTTTT.

The V and J genes are TRBV7-8 and TRBJ2-1, with 8 bases fitting TRBD2. V dropped 7 bases and J dropped 3; count of bases not matched to a gene: 5. In germline, CDR1 is SGHVS, CDR2 FQNEAQ. There are 14 residues in the CDR3. CDR3 DNA: TGTGCCAGCACTTGGACTAGCAACTACAATGAGCAGTTCTTC. As protein: CASTWTSNYNEQFF.